This T cell receptor beta chain was recovered during a study of T cells after yellow fever vaccination. J was trimmed by 1 base and V by 5 bases; bases with no gene match: 3. Germline CDR1 and CDR2: SGHTA and FQGNSA. This CDR3 is built from 14 residues. Via MiXCR, TCRdb re-called the 5' RACE reads, giving one row per CDR3 protein. In the table there are about 110,000 distinct CDR3 sequences, 8.4% of which are singletons. This clonotype was counted many times. The source of this sequence is a man aged 25-40 years who received the YFV17D yellow fever vaccine. The chain couples TRBV7-2 to TRBJ2-5; 8 bases are a match to TRBD1. The sequencing used CD8+ T cells sorted from PBMCs, collected 45 days after the yellow fever booster vaccination. The CDR3 coding sequence is TGTGCCAGCAGCAATACAGGGGGCCAAGAGACCCAGTACTTC. This sequence encodes CASSNTGGQETQYF.